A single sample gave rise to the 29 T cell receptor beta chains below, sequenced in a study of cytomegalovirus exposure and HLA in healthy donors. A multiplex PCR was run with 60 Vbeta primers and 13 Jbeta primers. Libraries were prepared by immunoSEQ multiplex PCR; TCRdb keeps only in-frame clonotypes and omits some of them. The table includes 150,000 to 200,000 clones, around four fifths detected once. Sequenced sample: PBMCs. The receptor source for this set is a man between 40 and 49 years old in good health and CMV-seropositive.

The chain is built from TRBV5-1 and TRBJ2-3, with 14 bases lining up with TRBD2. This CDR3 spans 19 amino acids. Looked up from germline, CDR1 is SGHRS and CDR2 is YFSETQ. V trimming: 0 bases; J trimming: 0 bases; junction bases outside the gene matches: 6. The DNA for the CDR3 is TGCGCCAGCAGCTTGGCGGTCGGGACTAGCGGGAGAAGCACAGATACGCAGTATTTT. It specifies CASSLAVGTSGRSTDTQYF.

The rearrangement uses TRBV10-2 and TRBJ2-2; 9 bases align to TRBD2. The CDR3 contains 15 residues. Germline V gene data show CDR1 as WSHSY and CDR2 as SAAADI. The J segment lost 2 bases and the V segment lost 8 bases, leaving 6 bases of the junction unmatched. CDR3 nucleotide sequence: TGCGCCAGCTCGAGACTAGCGGAAAACACCGGGGAGCTGTTTTTT. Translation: CASSRLAENTGELFF.

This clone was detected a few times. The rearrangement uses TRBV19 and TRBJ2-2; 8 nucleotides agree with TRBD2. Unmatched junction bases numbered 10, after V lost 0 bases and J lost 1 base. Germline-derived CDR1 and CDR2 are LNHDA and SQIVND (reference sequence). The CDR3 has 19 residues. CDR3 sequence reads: CASSIDQYPGGKNTGELFF. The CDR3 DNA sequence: TGTGCCAGTAGTATAGATCAATATCCGGGAGGGAAGAACACCGGGGAGCTGTTTTTT.

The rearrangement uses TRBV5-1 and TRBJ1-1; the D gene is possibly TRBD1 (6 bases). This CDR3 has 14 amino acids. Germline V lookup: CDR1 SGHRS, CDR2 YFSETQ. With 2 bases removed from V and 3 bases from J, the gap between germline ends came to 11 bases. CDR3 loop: CASSFIGGDTEAFF. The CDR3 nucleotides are TGCGCCAGCAGCTTTATAGGGGGGGACACTGAAGCTTTCTTT.

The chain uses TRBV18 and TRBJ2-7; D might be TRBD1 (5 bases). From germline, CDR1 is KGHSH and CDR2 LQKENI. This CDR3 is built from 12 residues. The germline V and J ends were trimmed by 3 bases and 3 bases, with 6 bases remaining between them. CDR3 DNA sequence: TGTGCCAGCTCACCGGACAACTACGAGCAGTACTTC. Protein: CASSPDNYEQYF.

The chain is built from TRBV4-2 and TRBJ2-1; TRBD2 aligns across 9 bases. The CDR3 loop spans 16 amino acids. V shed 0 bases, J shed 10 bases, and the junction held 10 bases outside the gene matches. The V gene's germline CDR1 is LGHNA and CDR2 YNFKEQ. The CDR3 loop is CASSQEATSGVREQFF. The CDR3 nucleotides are TGTGCCAGCAGCCAAGAGGCGACTAGCGGAGTACGGGAGCAGTTCTTC.

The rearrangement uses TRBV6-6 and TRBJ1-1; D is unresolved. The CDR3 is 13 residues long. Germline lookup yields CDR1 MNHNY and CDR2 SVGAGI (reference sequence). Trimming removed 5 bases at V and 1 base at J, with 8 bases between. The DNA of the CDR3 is TGTGCCAGCAGTCTAGTTCCGAACACTGAAGCTTTCTTT. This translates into CASSLVPNTEAFF.

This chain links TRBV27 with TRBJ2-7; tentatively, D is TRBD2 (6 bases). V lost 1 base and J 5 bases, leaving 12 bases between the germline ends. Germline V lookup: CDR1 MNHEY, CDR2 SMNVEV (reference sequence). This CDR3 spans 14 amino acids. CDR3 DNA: TGTGCCAGCAGTTTATGGACGGGAGCGGACGAGCAGTACTTC. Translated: CASSLWTGADEQYF.

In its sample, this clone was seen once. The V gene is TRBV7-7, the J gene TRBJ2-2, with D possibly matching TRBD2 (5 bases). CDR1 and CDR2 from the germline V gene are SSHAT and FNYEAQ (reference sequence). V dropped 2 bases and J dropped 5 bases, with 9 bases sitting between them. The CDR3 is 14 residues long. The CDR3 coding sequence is TGTGCCAGCAGCTTACGGGATGGGACCGGGGAGCTGTTTTTT. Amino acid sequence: CASSLRDGTGELFF.

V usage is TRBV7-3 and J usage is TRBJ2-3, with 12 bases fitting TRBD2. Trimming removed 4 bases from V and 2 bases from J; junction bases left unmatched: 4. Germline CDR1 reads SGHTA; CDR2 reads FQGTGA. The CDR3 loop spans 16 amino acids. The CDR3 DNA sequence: TGTGCCAGCAGCTCCCTAGCGGGAGGGAACACAGATACGCAGTATTTT. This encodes CASSSLAGGNTDTQYF.

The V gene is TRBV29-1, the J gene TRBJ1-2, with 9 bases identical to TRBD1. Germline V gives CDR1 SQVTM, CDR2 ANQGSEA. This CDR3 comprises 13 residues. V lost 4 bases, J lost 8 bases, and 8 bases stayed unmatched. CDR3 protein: CSVVGQGLLGYTF. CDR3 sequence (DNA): TGCAGCGTTGTCGGACAGGGGCTCCTCGGCTACACCTTC. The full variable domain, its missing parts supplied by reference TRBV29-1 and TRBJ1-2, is SAVISQKPSRDICQRGTSLTIQCQVDSQVTMMFWYRQQPGQSLTLIATANQGSEATYESGFVIDKFPISRPNLTFSTLTVSNMSPEDSSIYLCSVVGQGLLGYTFGSGTRLTVV.

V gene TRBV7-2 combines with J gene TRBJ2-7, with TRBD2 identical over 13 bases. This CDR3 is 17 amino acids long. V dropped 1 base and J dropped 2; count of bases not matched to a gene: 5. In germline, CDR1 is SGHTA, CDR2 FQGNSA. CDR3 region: CASSLGLAGGPPYEQYF. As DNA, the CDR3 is TGTGCCAGCAGCTTAGGACTAGCGGGAGGCCCCCCCTACGAGCAGTACTTC. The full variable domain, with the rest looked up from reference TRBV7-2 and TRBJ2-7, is GAGVSQSPSNKVTEKGKDVELRCDPISGHTALYWYRQSLGQGLEFLIYFQGNSAPDKSGLPSDRFSAERTGGSVSTLTIQRTQQEDSAVYLCASSLGLAGGPPYEQYFGPGTRLTVT.

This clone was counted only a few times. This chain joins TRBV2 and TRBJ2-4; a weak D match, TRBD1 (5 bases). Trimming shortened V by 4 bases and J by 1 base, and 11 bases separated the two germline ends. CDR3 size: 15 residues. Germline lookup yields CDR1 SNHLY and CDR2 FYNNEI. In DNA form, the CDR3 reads TGTGCCAGCAGTGGAAAAGGGGCGGCCAAAAACATTCAGTACTTC. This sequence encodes CASSGKGAAKNIQYF.

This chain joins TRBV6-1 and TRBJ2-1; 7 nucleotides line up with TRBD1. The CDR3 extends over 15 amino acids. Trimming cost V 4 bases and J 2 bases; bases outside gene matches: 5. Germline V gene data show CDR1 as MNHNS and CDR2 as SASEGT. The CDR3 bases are TGTGCCAGCAGTGGAGGGGGCTTGACCTACAATGAGCAGTTCTTC. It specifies CASSGGGLTYNEQFF.

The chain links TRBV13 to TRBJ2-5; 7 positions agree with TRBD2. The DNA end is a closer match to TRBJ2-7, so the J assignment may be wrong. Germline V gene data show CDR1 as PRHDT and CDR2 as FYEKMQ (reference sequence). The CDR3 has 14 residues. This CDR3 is CATTRGVPSYEQYF. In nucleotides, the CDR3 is TGTGCCACCACCCGGGGGGTTCCTTCCTACGAGCAGTACTTC.

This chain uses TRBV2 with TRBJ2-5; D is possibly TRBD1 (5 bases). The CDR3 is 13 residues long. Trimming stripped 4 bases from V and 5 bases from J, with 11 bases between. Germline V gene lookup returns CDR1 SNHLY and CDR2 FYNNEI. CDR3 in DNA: TGTGCCAGCAGTGGCTCAGGGCTGGAGACCCAGTACTTC. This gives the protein CASSGSGLETQYF.

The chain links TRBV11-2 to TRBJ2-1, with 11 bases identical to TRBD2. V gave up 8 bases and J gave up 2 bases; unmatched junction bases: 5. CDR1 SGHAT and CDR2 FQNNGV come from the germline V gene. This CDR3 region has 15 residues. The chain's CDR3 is CASYGLAGPYNEQFF. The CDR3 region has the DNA TGTGCCAGCTACGGACTAGCGGGCCCCTACAATGAGCAGTTCTTC.

In nucleotides, the CDR3 is TGTGCCAGCAGTTATAAGGGGGCACTTTCCTACAATGAGCAGTTCTTC. Its protein is CASSYKGALSYNEQFF. The chain uses TRBV6-5 and TRBJ2-1; 7 bases fit TRBD1. The CDR3 length is 16 residues. After removal of 3 bases from V and 1 base from J, the junction contained 6 bases not matched to a gene. Germline loops: CDR1 MNHEY, CDR2 SVGAGI.

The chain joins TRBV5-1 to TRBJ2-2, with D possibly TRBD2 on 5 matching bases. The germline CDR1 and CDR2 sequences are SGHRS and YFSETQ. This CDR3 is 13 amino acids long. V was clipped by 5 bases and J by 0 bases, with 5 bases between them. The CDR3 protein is CASSSANTGELFF. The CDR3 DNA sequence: TGCGCCAGCAGTAGCGCGAACACCGGGGAGCTGTTTTTT. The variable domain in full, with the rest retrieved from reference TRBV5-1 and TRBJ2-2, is KAGVTQTPRYLIKTRGQQVTLSCSPISGHRSVSWYQQTPGQGLQFLFEYFSETQRNKGNFPGRFSGRQFSNSRSEMNVSTLELGDSALYLCASSSANTGELFFGEGSRLTVL.

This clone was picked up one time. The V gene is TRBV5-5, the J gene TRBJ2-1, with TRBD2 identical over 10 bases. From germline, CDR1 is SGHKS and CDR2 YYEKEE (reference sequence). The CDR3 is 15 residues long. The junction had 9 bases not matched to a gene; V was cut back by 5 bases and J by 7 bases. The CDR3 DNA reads TGTGCCAGCAGGTCTCTAGCGGGAGTGGAAAATGAGCAGTTCTTC. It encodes CASRSLAGVENEQFF.

The CDR3, as DNA: TGTGCCAGCAGTGGGGACAGGGGTTTAGGTGGCTACACCTTC. It yields the protein CASSGDRGLGGYTF. The J gene is TRBJ1-2, the V gene TRBV6-5, with TRBD1 identical over 10 bases. Looked up from germline, CDR1 is MNHEY and CDR2 is SVGAGI. This CDR3 is 14 amino acids long. J lost 7 bases, V lost 5 bases, and 7 bases had no gene match.

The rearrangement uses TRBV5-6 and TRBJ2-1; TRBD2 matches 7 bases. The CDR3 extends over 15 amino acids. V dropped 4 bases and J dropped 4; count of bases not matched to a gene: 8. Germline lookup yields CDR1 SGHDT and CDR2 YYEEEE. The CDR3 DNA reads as TGTGCCAGCAGCCAAGCGGGATCTTGGTACAATGAGCAGTTCTTC. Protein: CASSQAGSWYNEQFF.

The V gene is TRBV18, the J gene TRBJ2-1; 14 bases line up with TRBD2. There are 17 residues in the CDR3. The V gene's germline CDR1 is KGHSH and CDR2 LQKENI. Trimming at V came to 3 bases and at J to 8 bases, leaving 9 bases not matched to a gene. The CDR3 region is CASSPPTGTSGSHEQFF. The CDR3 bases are TGTGCCAGCTCACCTCCTACCGGGACTAGCGGGAGCCATGAGCAGTTCTTC.

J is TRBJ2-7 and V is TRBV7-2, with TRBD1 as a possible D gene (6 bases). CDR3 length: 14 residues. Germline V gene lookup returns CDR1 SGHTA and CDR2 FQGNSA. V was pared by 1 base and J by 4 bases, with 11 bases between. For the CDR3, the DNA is TGTGCCAGCAGCTTAGTAGAGGGGGAATACGAGCAGTACTTC. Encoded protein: CASSLVEGEYEQYF.

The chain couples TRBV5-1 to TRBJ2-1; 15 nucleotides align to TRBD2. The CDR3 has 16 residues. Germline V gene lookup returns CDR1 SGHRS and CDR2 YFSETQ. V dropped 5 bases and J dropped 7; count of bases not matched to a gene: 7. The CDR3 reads CASSYGLAGGLNEQFF. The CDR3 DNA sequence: TGCGCCAGCAGTTATGGACTAGCGGGAGGGCTAAATGAGCAGTTCTTC.

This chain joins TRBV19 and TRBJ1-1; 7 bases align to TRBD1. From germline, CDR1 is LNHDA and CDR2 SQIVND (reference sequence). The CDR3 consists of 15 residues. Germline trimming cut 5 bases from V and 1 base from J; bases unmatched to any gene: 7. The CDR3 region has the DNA TGTGCCAGTAGTCTCCCGGGACAGAGGAACACTGAAGCTTTCTTT. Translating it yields CASSLPGQRNTEAFF.

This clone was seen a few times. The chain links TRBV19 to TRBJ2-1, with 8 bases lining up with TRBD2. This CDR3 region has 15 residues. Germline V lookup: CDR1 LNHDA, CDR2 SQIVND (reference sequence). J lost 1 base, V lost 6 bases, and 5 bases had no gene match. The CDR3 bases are TGTGCCAGTAGCTTTAGCGGGGATTCCTACAATGAGCAGTTCTTC. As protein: CASSFSGDSYNEQFF.

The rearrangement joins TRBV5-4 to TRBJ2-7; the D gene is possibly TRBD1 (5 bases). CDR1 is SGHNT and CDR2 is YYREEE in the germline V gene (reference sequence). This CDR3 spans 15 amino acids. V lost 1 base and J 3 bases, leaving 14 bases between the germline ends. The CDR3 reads CASSLWGPTDYEQYF. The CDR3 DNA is TGTGCCAGCAGCTTGTGGGGCCCGACAGACTACGAGCAGTACTTC.

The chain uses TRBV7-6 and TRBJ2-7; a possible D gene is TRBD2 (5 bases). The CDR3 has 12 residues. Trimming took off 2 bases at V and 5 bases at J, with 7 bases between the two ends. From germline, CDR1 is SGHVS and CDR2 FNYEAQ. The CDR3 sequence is CASSLNGNEQYF. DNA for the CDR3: TGTGCCAGCAGCTTAAACGGGAACGAGCAGTACTTC. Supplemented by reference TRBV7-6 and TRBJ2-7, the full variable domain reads GAGVSQSPRYKVTKRGQDVALRCDPISGHVSLYWYRQALGQGPEFLTYFNYEAQQDKSGLPNDRFSAERPEGSISTLTIQRTEQRDSAMYRCASSLNGNEQYFGPGTRLTVT.